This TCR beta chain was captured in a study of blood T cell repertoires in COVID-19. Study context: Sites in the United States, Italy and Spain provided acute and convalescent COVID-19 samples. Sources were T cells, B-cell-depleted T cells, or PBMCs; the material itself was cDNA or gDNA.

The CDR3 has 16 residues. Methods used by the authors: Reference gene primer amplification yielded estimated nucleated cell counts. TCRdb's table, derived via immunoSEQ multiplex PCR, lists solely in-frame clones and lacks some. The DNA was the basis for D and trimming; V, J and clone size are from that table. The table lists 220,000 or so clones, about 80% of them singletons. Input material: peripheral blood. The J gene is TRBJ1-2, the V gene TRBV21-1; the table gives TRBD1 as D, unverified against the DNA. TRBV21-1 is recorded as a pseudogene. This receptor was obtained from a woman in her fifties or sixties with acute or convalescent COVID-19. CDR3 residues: CASSKSPEGAGYGYTF. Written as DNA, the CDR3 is TGTGCCAGCAGCAAAAGCCCAGAGGGGGCTGGCTATGGCTACACCTTC.